This is a list of T cell receptor beta chains from one sample in a study of early T cells in non-severe SARS-CoV-2 infection. TCRdb re-called the 5' RACE reads through MiXCR, storing one row per CDR3 protein. The table records approximately 65,000 distinct CDR3 sequences, 12% of them present only once. The sample was whole blood. The receptors were sampled from an adult who was a healthcare worker with PCR-confirmed SARS-CoV-2 infection or an uninfected control (not recorded which). The CDR3 runs from the conserved cysteine through the conserved F or W.

v_call: TRBV10-3; j_call: TRBJ1-1; cdr3_aa: CAISGRTGALRTEAFF
v_call: TRBV7-2; j_call: TRBJ2-2; cdr3_aa: CASSRTLGGTGELFF
v_call: TRBV13; j_call: TRBJ2-5; cdr3_aa: CASSLVHGETQYF
v_call: TRBV18; j_call: TRBJ2-7; cdr3_aa: CASSPPSSYEQYF
v_call: TRBV28; j_call: TRBJ1-5; cdr3_aa: CASTLTREAGNQPQHF
v_call: TRBV13; j_call: TRBJ2-2; cdr3_aa: CASSSYRGNTGELFF
v_call: TRBV30; j_call: TRBJ2-7; cdr3_aa: CAWSVGWRLDEQYF
v_call: TRBV6-2/TRBV6-3; j_call: TRBJ1-1; cdr3_aa: CASSIILGGGAEAFF
v_call: TRBV28; j_call: TRBJ2-7; cdr3_aa: CASSFGTSGYEQYF
v_call: TRBV6-6; j_call: TRBJ2-7; cdr3_aa: CASSYSRVYEQYF
v_call: TRBV7-2; j_call: TRBJ2-2; cdr3_aa: CASSLESVTGELFF
v_call: TRBV20-1; j_call: TRBJ2-3; cdr3_aa: CSARPPAPDTQYF